The present T cell receptor beta chain was sequenced within a study of shared clonotypes between healthy human individuals. Profiled with immunoSEQ multiplex PCR; TCRdb holds only in-frame clones, not every one. The sample records about 1.5 million clones, under 99% being singletons. V was trimmed by 4 bases and J by 2 bases, leaving 16 bases between them. Germline V gives CDR1 SGDLS, CDR2 YYNGEE. The CDR3 length is 16 residues. The source material was naive CD4+ T cells sorted from blood. Subset: CD45RA+ positively selected. The TCR comes from a man aged 25 to 40 in good health. The chain combines TRBV9 with TRBJ2-1; maybe TRBD1 (6 bases). The CDR3 sequence is CASSPGGPPTYNEQFF. The CDR3 region has the DNA TGTGCCAGCAGCCCTGGGGGCCCCCCAACCTACAATGAGCAGTTCTTC.